Detailed here is one T cell receptor (beta chain). Libraries were prepared by immunoSEQ multiplex PCR; TCRdb keeps only in-frame clonotypes and omits some of them. The sample has a few hundred thousand clones; approximately 87% are singletons. The V gene end was trimmed by 3 bases and the J gene end by 0 bases; junction bases not matched to a gene: 7. CDR1 and CDR2 (germline): SGDLS, YYNGEE. This CDR3 comprises 18 residues. This specimen belongs to a study of blood T cell repertoires in COVID-19. Study information: Spain, Italy and the United States supplied samples that represented acute and convalescent COVID-19.

The genes are TRBV9 and TRBJ1-3; 12 bases are a match to TRBD1. The source of this sequence is a man aged 55 to 70 who had recovered from COVID-19. Sequencing was done on a sample of peripheral blood. Written as DNA, the CDR3 is TGTGCCAGCAGCGAAACCGGGACAGGGGGCCGCTCTGGAAACACCATATATTTT. Translated, it gives CASSETGTGGRSGNTIYF.